This is a list of T cell receptor beta chains from one sample in a study of T cell repertoires in cytomegalovirus infection. One entry per CDR3 protein, called by TCRdb with MiXCR from the reads. The table records hundreds of thousands of distinct CDR3 sequences, roughly 30% of them present only once. No antigen has been identified for these receptors. The sequenced sample was cultured CD8+ T cells from PBMCs, obtained from culture after CMV antigen stimulation. The receptor source for this set is a human donor in good health (CMV status not recorded). Some clones in this sample may be carry-over from other donors' samples. CDR3s include the opening cysteine and the closing phenylalanine or tryptophan. The D gene is left open where the match is weak. Expanded clones get a size class; other rows say once, few or many, or leave the size out.

clone size	V gene	J gene	D gene	CDR3 DNA	CDR3 protein
NA	TRBV7-6	TRBJ1-1	TRBD1	TGTGCCAGCAGCCGGGGGACAGGGAGGACTGAAGCTTTCTTT	CASSRGTGRTEAFF
many	TRBV7-9	TRBJ2-6	TRBD1	TGTGCCAGCAGCTGGCCGGGACAGGAGGGTTCCTCTGGGGCCAACGTCCTGACTTTC	CASSWPGQEGSSGANVLTF
few	TRBV19	TRBJ1-1	NA	TGTGCCAGTAGTATACTGGCAGCGAACACTGAAGCTTTCTTT	CASSILAANTEAFF
NA	TRBV5-1	TRBJ2-1	TRBD2	TGCGCCAGCAGCTTGGGGAGCGGGGGGGCCTTTGGTGAGCAGTTCTTC	CASSLGSGGAFGEQFF
NA	TRBV7-6	TRBJ1-1	NA	TGTGCCAGCAGCCCGGTCGAGGGTCGGAACACTGAAGCTTTCTTT	CASSPVEGRNTEAFF
once	TRBV6-1	TRBJ1-4	NA	TGTGCCAGCAGAAAGCGGGGTGCTAATGAAAAACTGTTTTTT	CASRKRGANEKLFF
NA	TRBV28	TRBJ2-1	TRBD1	TGTGCCAGCAGTTTTGATGGACAGGGACACAATGAGCAGTTCTTC	CASSFDGQGHNEQFF
NA	TRBV7-6	TRBJ2-3	NA	TGTGCCAACAGCCTTACGCTGTGGGATACGCAGTATTTT	CANSLTLWDTQYF
many	TRBV4-1	TRBJ2-3	NA	TGCGCCAGCAGCCAAGTTCAGGCGAGCACAGATACGCAGTATTTT	CASSQVQASTDTQYF
NA	TRBV3-1	TRBJ2-3	NA	TGTGCCAGCAGACCCCTTGGGGGCCGCACAGATACGCAGTATTTT	CASRPLGGRTDTQYF
many	TRBV4-1	TRBJ1-1	TRBD1	TGCGCCAGCAGGCCCTACCGGGACAGGGTCACTGAAGCTTTCTTT	CASRPYRDRVTEAFF
NA	TRBV7-9	TRBJ2-3	NA	TGTGCCAGCAGCCCACTGTTCCGACAGAGCCGCACAGATACGCAGTATTTT	CASSPLFRQSRTDTQYF
NA	TRBV9	TRBJ2-5	TRBD2	TGTGCCAGCAGCTCCACTGCGGGGGATCAAGAGACCCAGTACTTC	CASSSTAGDQETQYF
NA	TRBV12-5	TRBJ2-1	TRBD2	TGTGCTAGTGATGGAGTGGGGGGGGCCTACAATGAGCAGTTCTTC	CASDGVGGAYNEQFF
few	TRBV28	TRBJ2-5	TRBD1	TGTGCCAGCATCTCGACAGGGGGCTGGGAGACCCAGTACTTC	CASISTGGWETQYF